This TCR beta chain was sequenced in a study of T cell responses to AZD1222 COVID-19 vaccine. V gave up 9 bases and J gave up 5 bases, with 16 bases separating them. The germline gives CDR1 ENHRY, CDR2 SYGVKD. This CDR3 comprises 13 residues. Clones were read by immunoSEQ multiplex PCR, and TCRdb kept only the in-frame ones, dropping some. This sample has tens of thousands of clones, with approximately 90% found just once. The source was peripheral blood, collected on day 0 of MenACWY control vaccination. This rearrangement joins TRBV10-3 to TRBJ2-5, with D possibly being TRBD1 (6 bases). The receptor was isolated from an adult in good health. The CDR3 DNA reads as TGTGCCATAGGTACAGGGTCGGGGGAGACCCAGTACTTC. Its translation is CAIGTGSGETQYF.